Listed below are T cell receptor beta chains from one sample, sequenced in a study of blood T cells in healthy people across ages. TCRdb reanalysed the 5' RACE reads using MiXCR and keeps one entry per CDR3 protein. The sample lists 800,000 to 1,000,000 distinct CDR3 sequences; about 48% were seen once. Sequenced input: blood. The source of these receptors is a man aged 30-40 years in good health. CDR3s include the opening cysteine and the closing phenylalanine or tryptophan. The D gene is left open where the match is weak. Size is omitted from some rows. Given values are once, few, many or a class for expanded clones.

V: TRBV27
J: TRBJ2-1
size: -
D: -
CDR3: CASSLRAGTLNNEQFF
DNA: TGTGCCAGCAGTTTAAGGGCCGGGACACTAAACAATGAGCAGTTCTTC

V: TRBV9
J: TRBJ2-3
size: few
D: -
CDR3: CASSVGGAMGTDTQYF
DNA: TGTGCCAGCAGCGTAGGTGGAGCGATGGGCACAGATACGCAGTATTTT

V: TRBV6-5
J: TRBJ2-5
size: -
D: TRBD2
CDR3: CASSYGRDGEQYF
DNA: TGTGCCAGCAGTTACGGGAGGGATGGTGAGCAGTACTTC

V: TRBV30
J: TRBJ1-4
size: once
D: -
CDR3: CALENRINEKLFF
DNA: TGTGCCTTGGAGAACAGGATTAATGAAAAACTGTTTTTT

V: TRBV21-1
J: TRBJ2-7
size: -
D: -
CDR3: CASSKRGVGTVSYEQYF
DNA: TGTGCCAGCAGCAAAAGGGGGGTTGGGACAGTATCCTACGAGCAGTACTTC

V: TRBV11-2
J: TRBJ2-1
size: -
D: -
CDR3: CASSLELNEQFF
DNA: TGTGCCAGCAGCTTAGAACTGAATGAGCAGTTCTTC

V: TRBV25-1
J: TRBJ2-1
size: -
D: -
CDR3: CASTPYGQGNNEQFF
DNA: TGTGCCAGCACACCTTACGGGCAGGGAAACAATGAGCAGTTCTTC

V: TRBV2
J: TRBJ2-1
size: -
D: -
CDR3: CASILLEEQFF
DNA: TGTGCCAGCATCCTTCTAGAGGAGCAGTTCTTC

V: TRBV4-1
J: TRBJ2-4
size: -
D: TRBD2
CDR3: CASRAGLAGGAKNIQYF
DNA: TGCGCCAGCAGAGCGGGACTAGCCGGGGGGGCCAAAAACATTCAGTACTTC

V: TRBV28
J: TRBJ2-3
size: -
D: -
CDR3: CATKKTHTPGMGLITDTQYF
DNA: TGTGCCACTAAAAAAACACATACCCCGGGAATGGGACTGATCACAGATACGCAGTATTTT

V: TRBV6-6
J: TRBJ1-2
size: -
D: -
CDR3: CASRADRSSNYGYTF
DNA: TGTGCCAGCAGGGCTGACAGGTCCTCTAACTATGGCTACACCTTC

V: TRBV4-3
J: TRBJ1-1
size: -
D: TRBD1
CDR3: CASSLNNRGTEAFF
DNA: TGCGCCAGCAGCTTAAATAACAGGGGTACTGAAGCTTTCTTT

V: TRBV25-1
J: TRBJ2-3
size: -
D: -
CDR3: CASNRENTDTQYF
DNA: TGTGCCAGCAATAGGGAAAATACAGATACGCAGTATTTT

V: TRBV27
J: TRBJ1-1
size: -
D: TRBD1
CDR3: CASSINPGGGTEAFF
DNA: TGTGCCAGCAGTATAAACCCAGGGGGGGGCACTGAAGCTTTCTTT

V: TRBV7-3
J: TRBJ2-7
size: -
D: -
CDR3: CASSLTKDTGEQYF
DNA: TGTGCCAGCAGCTTAACTAAGGACACAGGGGAGCAGTACTTC

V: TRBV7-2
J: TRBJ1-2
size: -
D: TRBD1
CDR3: CASSLGQGKLGWGYTF
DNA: TGTGCCAGCAGCTTGGGACAGGGAAAATTAGGTTGGGGCTACACCTTC

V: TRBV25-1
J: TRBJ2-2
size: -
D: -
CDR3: CASIGGLDTGELFF
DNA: TGTGCCAGCATCGGGGGACTGGACACCGGGGAGCTGTTTTTT

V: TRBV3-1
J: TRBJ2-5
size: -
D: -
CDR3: CASSQIQETQYF
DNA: TGTGCCAGCAGCCAGATCCAAGAGACCCAGTACTTC